These T cell receptor beta chains were read from a single sample in a study of cytomegalovirus exposure and HLA in healthy donors. Here immunoSEQ multiplex PCR was the method, and the copy in TCRdb shows in-frame clones only, minus some. Seen here are 110,000 or so clones, under 80% observed once, and the top ten hold 4% to 4.5%. The sequencing input was PBMCs. These receptors all come from a woman between 40 and 55 years old in good health and CMV-seropositive. The CDR3 runs from the conserved cysteine through the conserved F or W. Each record gives: V gene, J gene, D gene, clone size, CDR3 protein, CDR3 DNA. D genes are given only for firm matches. Size values are once, few and many counts, or a class for expanded clones, and some rows have none.

V: TRBV6-1; J: TRBJ1-3; D: -; size: -; CDR3: CASSPGLENTIYF; DNA: TGTGCCAGCTCGCCTGGACTCGAAAACACCATATATTTT
V: TRBV11-1; J: TRBJ2-2; D: TRBD1; size: -; CDR3: CASSLDGQGANTGELFF; DNA: TGTGCCAGCAGCTTAGACGGACAGGGGGCGAACACCGGGGAGCTGTTTTTT
V: TRBV19; J: TRBJ2-5; D: TRBD2; size: -; CDR3: CASSIRLEGGETQYF; DNA: TGTGCCAGTAGTATCCGCCTTGAGGGAGGGGAGACCCAGTACTTC
V: TRBV19; J: TRBJ1-2; D: -; size: -; CDR3: CASSIGRDPTNYGYTF; DNA: TGTGCCAGTAGTATAGGGAGAGACCCGACTAACTATGGCTACACCTTC
V: TRBV5-1; J: TRBJ2-5; D: -; size: -; CDR3: CASSFTGPQETQYF; DNA: TGCGCCAGCAGCTTCACAGGGCCCCAAGAGACCCAGTACTTC
V: TRBV19; J: TRBJ1-2; D: -; size: -; CDR3: CASSGPSGYGYTF; DNA: TGTGCCAGTAGTGGCCCTAGCGGCTATGGCTACACCTTC
V: TRBV5-1; J: TRBJ2-7; D: -; size: -; CDR3: CASRGLEGDEQYF; DNA: TGCGCCAGCAGGGGTTTGGAGGGCGACGAGCAGTACTTC
V: TRBV29-1; J: TRBJ2-3; D: TRBD2; size: once; CDR3: CSSGGGAGTDTQYF; DNA: TGCAGCTCTGGGGGGGGAGCCGGCACAGATACGCAGTATTTT
V: TRBV30; J: TRBJ1-2; D: TRBD1; size: -; CDR3: CAWSPNRGINYGYTF; DNA: TGTGCCTGGAGTCCTAACAGGGGAATTAACTATGGCTACACCTTC
V: TRBV11-1; J: TRBJ2-3; D: TRBD2; size: -; CDR3: CASSLAPGGGTDTQYF; DNA: TGTGCCAGCAGCTTAGCCCCGGGAGGGGGGACAGATACGCAGTATTTT
V: TRBV19; J: TRBJ2-2; D: TRBD2; size: -; CDR3: CASSRLAGGSTGELFF; DNA: TGTGCCAGTAGCAGACTAGCGGGGGGCTCCACCGGGGAGCTGTTTTTT
V: TRBV4-3; J: TRBJ1-1; D: -; size: few; CDR3: CASSQNPGRRTEAFF; DNA: TGCGCCAGCAGCCAGAATCCGGGGAGAAGGACTGAAGCTTTCTTT
V: TRBV30; J: TRBJ1-1; D: -; size: -; CDR3: CAWRKGEGYMNTEAFF; DNA: TGTGCCTGGAGGAAGGGGGAGGGGTATATGAACACTGAAGCTTTCTTT
V: TRBV5-4; J: TRBJ1-3; D: -; size: once; CDR3: CASSSSPTVSGNTIYF; DNA: TGTGCCAGCAGCTCTTCCCCGACAGTCTCAGGAAACACCATATATTTT
V: TRBV5-1; J: TRBJ1-1; D: TRBD1; size: -; CDR3: CASSLLAGGNTEAFF; DNA: TGCGCCAGCAGCTTGTTGGCAGGGGGGAACACTGAAGCTTTCTTT
V: TRBV7-8; J: TRBJ1-2; D: TRBD1; size: -; CDR3: CASSLRLGQGLGYTF; DNA: TGTGCCAGCAGCTTAAGGCTTGGACAGGGGCTGGGCTACACCTTC
V: TRBV7-9; J: TRBJ2-5; D: TRBD2; size: -; CDR3: CASSSWTSGQQETQYF; DNA: TGTGCCAGCAGCTCCTGGACTAGCGGGCAACAAGAGACCCAGTACTTC